The rows below give T cell receptor beta chains drawn from one sample of a study of glioma-infiltrating T cells. MiXCR, run by TCRdb on the multiplex PCR reads, gives a single entry per CDR3 protein. The sample carries around 150,000 distinct CDR3 sequences, about two fifths recorded once. The sequenced material came from glioma tissue, nonneoplastic brain tissue, or PBMCs (not recorded which). These receptors all come from a human donor with low-grade glioma or glioblastoma, undergoing nonglioma brain surgery, or in good health (not recorded which). Each CDR3 is given without its conserved first and last residue. Each record gives: V gene, J gene, CDR3 protein.

TRBV15	TRBJ2-1	ATVPHNNEQF
TRBV19	TRBJ1-2	ASSILRDKY
TRBV28	TRBJ1-1	ASTALQGVLGTEAF
TRBV6-6	TRBJ1-2	ASSYSRRQGGNYGYT
TRBV12-5	TRBJ1-1	ASGVGQGLEAF
TRBV3-1	TRBJ2-7	ASSRGGDYEQY
TRBV15	TRBJ2-2	ATSRDPWGELF
TRBV7-2	TRBJ2-3	ASSLGADTQY
TRBV7-2	TRBJ1-1	ARSHRDGGEAF
TRBV20-1	TRBJ1-1	SARVVIHGTEAS
TRBV28	TRBJ1-2	ASSPISGQGNYGYT
TRBV6-4	TRBJ2-3	ASSPHQETDTQY
TRBV6-1	TRBJ1-5	ASGTGSNQPQH
TRBV7-9	TRBJ2-6	ASSLVGTYTSGANVLT
TRBV20-1	.	STTFLRDEQF
TRBV4-1	TRBJ1-2	ASSQDRVVNYGYT
TRBV4-3	TRBJ2-7	ASSQDSREWDEQY
TRBV28	TRBJ2-3	AIGAGGYPFLISTDTQY
TRBV2	TRBJ1-2	ASSVQGAYGYT
TRBV2	TRBJ2-7	ASSREGRYEQY
TRBV6-1	TRBJ2-5	ASSPGLPGAQETQY
TRBV10-1	TRBJ2-1	ASSRYTGNEQF
TRBV6-6	TRBJ2-3	AISNTDTQY
TRBV6-1	TRBJ2-5	ASTTMEDNERGVPGTQY
TRBV6-1	TRBJ2-3	ASSSGASPPDTQY
TRBV3-1	TRBJ1-1	ASSKQGYTEAF
TRBV3-1	TRBJ1-2	ASSQEGQDLVYGYT
TRBV10-3	TRBJ1-1	AISGTGVPEAF
TRBV4-2	TRBJ2-3	ASSQGGGTSGSWDTQY
TRBV6-5	TRBJ2-5	VTRGAETQY
TRBV6-6	TRBJ2-7	ASSVRSTTTYEQY
TRBV27	TRBJ2-3	ASSFSASTDTQY
TRBV6-2/TRBV6-3	TRBJ2-1	ASTQGTSSYNEQF
TRBV6-1	TRBJ2-7	ASKGQGYEQY
TRBV27	TRBJ2-5	ASSLSQQGPRGQETQY
TRBV7-9	TRBJ2-5	ASSLVRGQETQY
TRBV7-2	TRBJ1-5	ASSQNRGTQPQH
TRBV7-9	TRBJ2-1	ASSLVSGVNNEQF
TRBV19	TRBJ2-1	ASSITTGSAGAYNEQF
TRBV6-4	TRBJ2-3	ASSKSISTDTQY
TRBV4-2	TRBJ2-3	ASRRGGVGDTQY
TRBV4-3	TRBJ2-3	ASSQEGTYLRGADTQY
TRBV6-1	TRBJ2-1	ASSALGQGGYNEQF
TRBV11-2	TRBJ1-1	ASSLFGNMNTEAF
TRBV6-1	TRBJ2-7	ASRSSSGSTYEQY
TRBV7-2	TRBJ1-5	ASSFTVTTLSNQPQH
TRBV28	TRBJ1-1	ASIEGNTEAF
TRBV7-9	TRBJ1-5	ASSGAGGNQPQH
TRBV27	TRBJ2-7	ASSSRSSYEQY